This record covers a single T cell receptor (beta chain). With 8 bases removed from V and 1 base from J, the gap between germline ends came to 11 bases. The CDR3 is made up of 14 amino acids. Per the germline V gene, CDR1 is SNHLY and CDR2 is FYNNEI. The entry originates in a study of siplizumab effects on memory and regulatory T cells. Produced via immunoSEQ multiplex PCR; TCRdb's table is partial and in-frame only. The repertoire holds tens of thousands of clones, more than 85% seen once, with 6.5% in the top ten. This receptor was taken from a human donor in good health. Sequenced sample: CD8+ T cells sorted from blood. The chain links TRBV2 to TRBJ1-4; tentatively, D is TRBD1 (6 bases). As DNA, the CDR3 is TGTGCCAGCGGAGGGGGGCGAACTAATGAAAAACTGTTTTTT. This gives the protein CASGGGRTNEKLFF.